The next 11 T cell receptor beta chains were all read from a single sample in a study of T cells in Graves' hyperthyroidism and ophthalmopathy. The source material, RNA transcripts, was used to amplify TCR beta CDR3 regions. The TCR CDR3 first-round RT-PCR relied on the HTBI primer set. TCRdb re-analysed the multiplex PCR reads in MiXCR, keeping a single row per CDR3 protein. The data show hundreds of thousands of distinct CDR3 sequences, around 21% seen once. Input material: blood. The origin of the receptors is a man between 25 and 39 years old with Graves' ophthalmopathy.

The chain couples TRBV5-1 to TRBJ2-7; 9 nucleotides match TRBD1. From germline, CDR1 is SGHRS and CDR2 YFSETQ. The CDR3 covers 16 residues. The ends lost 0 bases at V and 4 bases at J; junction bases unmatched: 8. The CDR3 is CASSLAPGQGFYEQYF. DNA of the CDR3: TGCGCCAGCAGCTTGGCCCCGGGACAGGGTTTTTACGAGCAGTACTTC.

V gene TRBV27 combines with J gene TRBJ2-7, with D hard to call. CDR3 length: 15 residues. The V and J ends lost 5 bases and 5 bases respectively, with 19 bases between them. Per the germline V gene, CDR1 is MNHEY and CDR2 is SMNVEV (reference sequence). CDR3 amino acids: CASSPWSPSDNEQYF. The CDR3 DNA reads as TGTGCCAGCAGTCCTTGGAGCCCAAGTGACAACGAGCAGTACTTC.

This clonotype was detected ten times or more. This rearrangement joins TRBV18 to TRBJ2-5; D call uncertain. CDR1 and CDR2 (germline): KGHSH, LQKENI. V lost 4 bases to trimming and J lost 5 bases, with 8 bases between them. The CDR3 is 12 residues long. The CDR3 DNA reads TGTGCCAGCTCACGGGTGGGGGAGACCCAGTACTTC. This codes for CASSRVGETQYF. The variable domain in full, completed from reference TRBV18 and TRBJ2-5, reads NAGVMQNPRHLVRRRGQEARLRCSPMKGHSHVYWYRQLPEEGLKFMVYLQKENIIDESGMPKERFSAEFPKEGPSILRIQQVVRGDSAAYFCASSRVGETQYFGPGTRLLVL.

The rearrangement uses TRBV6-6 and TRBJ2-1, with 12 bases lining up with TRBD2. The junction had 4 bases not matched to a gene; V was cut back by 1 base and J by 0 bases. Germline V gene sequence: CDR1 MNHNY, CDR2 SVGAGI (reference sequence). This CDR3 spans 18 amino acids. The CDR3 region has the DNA TGTGCCAGCAGTTACTTGACTAGCGGGAGAGGCTCCTACAATGAGCAGTTCTTC. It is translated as CASSYLTSGRGSYNEQFF.

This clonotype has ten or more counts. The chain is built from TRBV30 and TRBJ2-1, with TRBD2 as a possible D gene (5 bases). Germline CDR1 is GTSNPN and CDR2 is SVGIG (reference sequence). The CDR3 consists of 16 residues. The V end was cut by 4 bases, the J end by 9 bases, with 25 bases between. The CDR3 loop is CAWTPFLLRRAGEQFF. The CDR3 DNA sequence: TGTGCCTGGACCCCGTTCTTACTTCGACGGGCGGGTGAGCAGTTCTTC.

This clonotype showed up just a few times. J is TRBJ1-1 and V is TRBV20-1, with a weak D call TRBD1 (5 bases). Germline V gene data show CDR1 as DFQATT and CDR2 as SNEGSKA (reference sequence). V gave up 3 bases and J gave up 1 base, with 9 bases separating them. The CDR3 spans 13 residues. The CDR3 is CSARGLENTEAFF. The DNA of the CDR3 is TGCAGTGCTAGGGGACTGGAGAACACTGAAGCTTTCTTT.

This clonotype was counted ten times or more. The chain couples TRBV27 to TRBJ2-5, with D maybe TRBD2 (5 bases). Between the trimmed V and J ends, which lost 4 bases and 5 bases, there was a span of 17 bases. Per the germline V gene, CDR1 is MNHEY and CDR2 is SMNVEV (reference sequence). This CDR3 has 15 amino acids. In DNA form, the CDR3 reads TGTGCCAGCAGTTCCGATACTAGGGCATGGGAGACCCAGTACTTC. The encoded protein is CASSSDTRAWETQYF.

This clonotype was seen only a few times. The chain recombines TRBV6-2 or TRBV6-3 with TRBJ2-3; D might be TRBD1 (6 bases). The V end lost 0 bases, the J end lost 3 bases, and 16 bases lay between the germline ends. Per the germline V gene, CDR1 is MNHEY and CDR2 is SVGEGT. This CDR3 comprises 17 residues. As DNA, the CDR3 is TGTGCCAGCAGTTACTCCCCTGACAGGAGGTGGACAGATACGCAGTATTTT. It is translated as CASSYSPDRRWTDTQYF.

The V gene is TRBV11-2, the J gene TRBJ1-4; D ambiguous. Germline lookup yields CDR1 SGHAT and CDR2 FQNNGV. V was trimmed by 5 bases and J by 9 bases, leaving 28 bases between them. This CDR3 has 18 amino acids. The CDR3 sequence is CASSQDRAGLEPPKKLFF. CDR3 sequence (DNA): TGTGCCAGCAGCCAAGATCGTGCGGGCCTTGAACCTCCGAAAAAACTGTTTTTT.

Here the CDR3 reads CASSYIAGVGGNEQFF. CDR3 sequence (DNA): TGTGCCAGCAGTTACATAGCGGGAGTGGGGGGCAATGAGCAGTTCTTC. The genes are TRBV6-5 and TRBJ2-1; 9 positions match TRBD2. This CDR3 is 16 amino acids long. V dropped 2 bases and J dropped 6; count of bases not matched to a gene: 8. The germline gives CDR1 MNHEY, CDR2 SVGAGI.

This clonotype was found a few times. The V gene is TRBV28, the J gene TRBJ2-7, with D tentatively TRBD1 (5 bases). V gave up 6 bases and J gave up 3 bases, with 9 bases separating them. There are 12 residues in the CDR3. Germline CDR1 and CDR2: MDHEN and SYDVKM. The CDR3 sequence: CASRLGDYEQYF. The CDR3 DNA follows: TGTGCCAGCAGATTAGGGGACTACGAGCAGTACTTC. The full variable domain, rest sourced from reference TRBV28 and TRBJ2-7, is DVKVTQSSRYLVKRTGEKVFLECVQDMDHENMFWYRQDPGLGLRLIYFSYDVKMKEKGDIPEGYSVSREKKERFSLILESASTNQTSMYLCASRLGDYEQYFGPGTRLTVT.